A single sample is the source of the 10 T cell receptor beta chains below, sequenced in a study of T cell repertoires in cytomegalovirus infection. MiXCR, applied by TCRdb to the reads, yields one record per CDR3 protein. The sample has about 300,000 distinct CDR3 sequences, around 9.1% seen once. The material sequenced was PBMCs. The receptor source for this set is a human donor in good health (CMV status not recorded). Some clones in this sample may be carry-over from other donors' samples.

This clonotype was seen at least ten times. This chain joins TRBV28 and TRBJ2-2, with 9 bases identical to TRBD1. The CDR3 totals 15 residues. Unmatched junction bases numbered 7, after V lost 6 bases and J lost 5 bases. Germline loops: CDR1 MDHEN, CDR2 SYDVKM. The CDR3 reads CASRIRQGGTGELFF. For the CDR3, the DNA is TGTGCCAGCAGGATCCGACAGGGGGGGACCGGGGAGCTGTTTTTT.

Comment on this clonotype: This may be a read error: a much more frequent sequence differs by one nucleotide. This sequence joins TRBV29-1 and TRBJ1-3; D may be TRBD1 (5 bases). Germline CDR1 SQVTM, CDR2 ANQGSEA. V lost 1 base, J lost 4 bases, and 14 bases lay in between. The CDR3 is made up of 15 amino acids. The CDR3 loop reads CSVEVSGQSGNTIYF. The CDR3 DNA reads as TGCAGCGTTGAAGTGTCAGGACAAAGCGGAAACACCATATATTTT.

The table lists this clonotype with a few counts. This chain joins TRBV2 and TRBJ2-7, with D perhaps being TRBD1 or TRBD2 (5 bases each). The CDR3 length is 12 residues. Germline CDR1 and CDR2: SNHLY and FYNNEI. Trimming removed 2 bases from V and 7 bases from J, with 9 bases in between. CDR3 amino acids: CASSEPGGEQYV. The CDR3 coding sequence is TGTGCCAGCAGTGAACCTGGGGGTGAGCAGTACGTC.

The sample holds a few counts of this clonotype. The chain links TRBV10-1 to TRBJ2-3; 8 nucleotides agree with TRBD2. This CDR3 comprises 15 residues. Trimming removed 3 bases from V and 6 bases from J; junction bases left unmatched: 8. CDR1 WNHNN and CDR2 SYGVQD come from the germline V gene (reference sequence). CDR3 residues: CASSDEAGAWDTQYF. DNA of the CDR3: TGCGCCAGCAGTGATGAAGCGGGGGCCTGGGATACGCAGTATTTT.

This sequence joins TRBV28 and TRBJ2-2; D may match TRBD1 or TRBD2 (5 bases each). This CDR3 is built from 17 residues. CDR1 is MDHEN and CDR2 is SYDVKM in the germline V gene. V lost 6 bases, J lost 6 bases, and 23 bases lay in between. The CDR3 nucleotides are TGTGCCAGCAGCAAGGGACGAGGGTTTGGAGCGGCCGGGGAGCTGTTTTTT. The encoded protein is CASSKGRGFGAAGELFF.

This clonotype was recorded a few times. V and J are TRBV5-4 and TRBJ1-2; TRBD1 agrees at 8 bases. There are 14 residues in the CDR3. The J segment lost 4 bases and the V segment lost 4 bases, leaving 6 bases of the junction unmatched. Germline V CDR1 and CDR2: SGHNT, YYREEE (reference sequence). DNA of the CDR3: TGTGCCAGCAGCCCGTTAACAGGGGGCTATGGCTACACCTTC. Amino acid sequence: CASSPLTGGYGYTF.

This clonotype was found many times. This sequence joins TRBV6-5 and TRBJ2-1; TRBD2 matches at 10 bases. From germline, CDR1 is MNHEY and CDR2 SVGAGI. The CDR3 sequence is 19 residues long. V trimming: 4 bases; J trimming: 0 bases; junction bases outside the gene matches: 12. CDR3 sequence reads: CASSSLAGGRVSSYNEQFF. CDR3 sequence (DNA): TGTGCCAGCAGTTCTTTAGCGGGGGGCCGTGTTAGCTCCTACAATGAGCAGTTCTTC.

This clonotype was recorded many times. As DNA, the CDR3 is TGTGCCAGCAGCTTAGAACAGGGAAGCCATGGCTACACCTTC. It encodes CASSLEQGSHGYTF. The chain recombines TRBV7-2 with TRBJ1-2; perhaps TRBD1 as D (6 bases). CDR3 length equals 14 residues. Germline CDR1 and CDR2: SGHTA and FQGNSA. V lost 1 base, J lost 6 bases, and 12 bases lay in between.

This clonotype was picked up many times. The chain combines TRBV7-2 with TRBJ2-1; D is unresolved. V gave up 5 bases and J gave up 12 bases, with 14 bases separating them. There are 12 residues in the CDR3. Germline loops: CDR1 SGHTA, CDR2 FQGNSA. CDR3 sequence reads: CASSPVLIAQFF. In DNA, the CDR3 is TGTGCCAGCAGCCCAGTACTGATCGCGCAGTTCTTC.

This clonotype was detected ten times or more. The chain couples TRBV7-2 to TRBJ2-4; the D gene is possibly TRBD2 (6 bases). With 5 bases removed from V and 8 bases from J, the gap between germline ends came to 13 bases. This CDR3 region has 13 residues. The V gene's germline CDR1 is SGHTA and CDR2 FQGNSA. The chain's CDR3 is CASSPPGGDIQYF. For the CDR3, the DNA is TGTGCCAGCAGCCCCCCCGGGGGTGACATTCAGTACTTC.